This TCR beta chain was retrieved from a study of blood T cell repertoires in COVID-19. On the study more broadly: The samples span acute and convalescent COVID-19 from the United States, Italy and Spain. PBMCs, B-cell-depleted T cells, or T cells were the source of the cDNA or gDNA that made up the material.

After removal of 5 bases from V and 6 bases from J, the junction contained 7 bases not matched to a gene. Germline V CDR1 and CDR2: MNHEY, SMNVEV (reference sequence). CDR3 length: 15 amino acids. Per the original methods: Reference gene primer amplification in the assay estimated nucleated cell counts. Only in-frame clones appear in the TCRdb table, and some are missing; sequencing was by immunoSEQ multiplex PCR. V, J and clone size are those of that table, while D and trimming were read from the DNA. The profile shows more than 95,000 clones, roughly 72% of them singletons. This sequence was found in an elderly man with COVID-19, enrolled during active disease. Sequencing was done on a sample of peripheral blood. V and J are TRBV27 and TRBJ2-2, with 9 bases matching TRBD1. CDR3 residues: CASSLTGGAPGELFF. DNA for the CDR3: TGTGCCAGCAGTCTAACAGGGGGCGCCCCCGGGGAGCTGTTTTTT.